The 30 T cell receptor beta chains below come from one sample, sequenced in a study of blood T cell repertoires in COVID-19. Clones were read by immunoSEQ multiplex PCR, and TCRdb kept only the in-frame ones, dropping some. The repertoire has 110,000 to 150,000 clones, approximately 78% of them found once; the top ten carry 5.5% to 7%. The specimen sequenced was PBMCs or T cells enriched from blood (not recorded which). Receptors were obtained from a woman in her 50s who had recovered from COVID-19.

This sequence joins TRBV5-1 and TRBJ2-4; TRBD1 aligns across 7 bases. Germline V gene lookup returns CDR1 SGHRS and CDR2 YFSETQ. The V gene end was trimmed by 4 bases and the J gene end by 12 bases; junction bases not matched to a gene: 16. The CDR3 runs to 15 residues. CDR3 loop: CASSPGTAADPGQYF. The CDR3 nucleotides are TGCGCCAGCAGCCCGGGGACAGCCGCGGACCCGGGTCAGTACTTC. Filled out from reference TRBV5-1 and TRBJ2-4, the complete variable domain reads KAGVTQTPRYLIKTRGQQVTLSCSPISGHRSVSWYQQTPGQGLQFLFEYFSETQRNKGNFPGRFSGRQFSNSRSEMNVSTLELGDSALYLCASSPGTAADPGQYFGAGTRLSVL.

The chain is built from TRBV4-2 and TRBJ2-5; TRBD1 agrees at 7 bases. Germline CDR1 and CDR2: LGHNA and YNFKEQ. V lost 4 bases, J lost 2 bases, and 7 bases stayed unmatched. This CDR3 is 15 amino acids long. CDR3 sequence: CASSPRPGQQETQYF. Written as DNA, the CDR3 is TGTGCCAGCAGCCCAAGGCCGGGACAGCAAGAGACCCAGTACTTC.

This clone came up a few times. V and J are TRBV6-6 and TRBJ1-6, with D possibly being TRBD1 (5 bases). The germline V gene encodes CDR1 MNHNY and CDR2 SVGAGI (reference sequence). This CDR3 has 15 residues. Trimming left V 6 bases short and J 10 bases short, with 19 bases between. In DNA form, the CDR3 reads TGTGCCAGCAGCCCCGTCCCGCAGGGAGGCTCACCCCTCCACTTT. It yields the protein CASSPVPQGGSPLHF.

The chain employs TRBV28 and TRBJ1-1; 7 positions agree with TRBD1. Unmatched junction bases numbered 10, after V lost 7 bases and J lost 2 bases. From germline, CDR1 is MDHEN and CDR2 SYDVKM. The CDR3 sequence is 15 residues long. For the CDR3, the DNA is TGTGCCAGCACCGTGTCGACAGGGTTTAACACTGAAGCTTTCTTT. Translation gives CASTVSTGFNTEAFF.

The rearrangement joins TRBV3-1 (or the pseudogene TRBV3-2) to TRBJ2-7; 12 bases are shared with TRBD2. The length of the CDR3 is 13 residues. The germline V gene has CDR1 LGHDT and CDR2 YNNKEL (reference sequence). Trimming cost V 4 bases and J 6 bases; bases outside gene matches: 1. CDR3 in DNA: TGTGCCAGCAGCCGGACTAGCGGGGCCGAGCAGTACTTC. Translation gives CASSRTSGAEQYF.

This clone was found a few times. The chain joins TRBV6-5 to TRBJ2-7, with 10 bases fitting TRBD2. In germline, CDR1 is MNHEY, CDR2 SVGAGI. The CDR3 contains 14 residues. The ends lost 6 bases at V and 3 bases at J; junction bases unmatched: 5. The CDR3: CASSLAGVNYEQYF. DNA of the CDR3: TGTGCCAGCAGCCTAGCGGGGGTTAACTACGAGCAGTACTTC.

The V call is TRBV28, the J call TRBJ1-5; a weak D match, TRBD1 (5 bases). The germline gives CDR1 MDHEN, CDR2 SYDVKM. This CDR3 contains 14 residues. Trimming stripped 3 bases from V and 6 bases from J, with 12 bases between. For the CDR3, the DNA is TGTGCCAGCAGTTTGGGGGGTGGGGTTCAGCCCCAGCATTTT. Amino acids: CASSLGGGVQPQHF.

This chain connects TRBV5-4 to TRBJ2-3; no definite D call. Germline-derived CDR1 and CDR2 are SGHNT and YYREEE (reference sequence). Trimming removed 3 bases at V and 0 bases at J, with 11 bases between. The length of the CDR3 is 15 residues. CDR3: CASSYDSSSTDTQYF. In nucleotides, the CDR3 is TGTGCCAGCAGCTATGACTCGTCTAGCACAGATACGCAGTATTTT.

The rearrangement uses TRBV5-1 and TRBJ1-6, with TRBD1 matching 9 bases. CDR1 is SGHRS, CDR2 YFSETQ, per germline. The CDR3 is made up of 15 amino acids. The ends lost 0 bases at V and 8 bases at J; junction bases unmatched: 3. The CDR3 DNA reads as TGCGCCAGCAGCTTGGGGGGACAGGGCGATTCACCCCTCCACTTT. It yields the protein CASSLGGQGDSPLHF.

The chain has TRBV7-9 and TRBJ1-1; D is possibly TRBD1 (6 bases). The V and J ends lost 5 bases and 6 bases respectively, with 13 bases between them. There are 13 residues in the CDR3. Germline lookup yields CDR1 SEHNR and CDR2 FQNEAQ (reference sequence). The DNA for the CDR3 is TGTGCCAGCAGCGTCACAGGGCAACCTGAAGCTTTCTTT. It yields the protein CASSVTGQPEAFF. The entire variable domain, with the rest obtained from reference TRBV7-9 and TRBJ1-1, is as follows: DTGVSQNPRHKITKRGQNVTFRCDPISEHNRLYWYRQTLGQGPEFLTYFQNEAQLEKSRLLSDRFSAERPKGSFSTLEIQRTEQGDSAMYLCASSVTGQPEAFFGQGTRLTVV.

This clone was counted once. V is TRBV4-2 and J is TRBJ1-6, with unresolved D. V gave up 0 bases and J gave up 1 base, with 4 bases separating them. The CDR3 has 15 residues. Germline loops: CDR1 LGHNA, CDR2 YNFKEQ. The CDR3 coding sequence is TGTGCCAGCAGCCAAGATGAGTCCTATAATTCACCCCTCCACTTT. Translation: CASSQDESYNSPLHF.

The J gene is TRBJ2-1, the V gene TRBV4-2; D gene unclear. Germline CDR1 and CDR2: LGHNA and YNFKEQ. V was cut by 1 base and J by 2 bases, with 21 bases left in between. This CDR3 region has 19 residues. DNA of the CDR3: TGTGCCAGCAGCCAAGGGATAGCCCCAGATAGGCTAACCTACAATGAGCAGTTCTTC. Its protein product is CASSQGIAPDRLTYNEQFF.

This chain links TRBV2 with TRBJ1-2; a possible D gene is TRBD1 (5 bases). There are 14 residues in the CDR3. CDR1 and CDR2 from the germline V gene are SNHLY and FYNNEI. V was cut by 2 bases and J by 8 bases, with 15 bases left in between. This CDR3 is CASSESQGRGGYTF. The CDR3 DNA reads TGTGCCAGCAGTGAAAGCCAGGGCCGAGGCGGCTACACCTTC.

This chain links TRBV2 with TRBJ1-4; no clear D. In germline, CDR1 is SNHLY, CDR2 FYNNEI. Trimming cost V 6 bases and J 7 bases, with 15 bases left between them. The CDR3 extends over 14 amino acids. The CDR3 DNA follows: TGTGCCAGCAGCGGGGTTATGGGAGTTGAAAAACTGTTTTTT. Its protein is CASSGVMGVEKLFF.

The chain uses TRBV15 and TRBJ2-3; D ambiguous. The germline V and J ends were trimmed by 0 bases and 4 bases, with 11 bases remaining between them. CDR1 and CDR2 from the germline V gene are LNHNV and YYDKDF (reference sequence). The CDR3 runs 15 residues. CDR3 loop: CATSRDREGADTQYF. The CDR3 DNA sequence: TGTGCCACCAGCAGAGATCGCGAAGGAGCAGATACGCAGTATTTT.

CDR3 loop: CASSHRRLQSSGANVLTF. Written as DNA, the CDR3 is TGTGCCAGCAGCCACCGGAGGCTGCAGAGCTCTGGGGCCAACGTCCTGACTTTC. The chain carries TRBV14 and TRBJ2-6, with D possibly TRBD2 on 5 matching bases. Germline assignment: CDR1 SGHDN and CDR2 FVKESK. Trimming left V 3 bases short and J 0 bases short, with 15 bases between. The length of the CDR3 is 18 residues.

This clone was seen only once. This chain uses TRBV5-6 with TRBJ1-5; TRBD1 might be the D (6 bases). Germline-derived CDR1 and CDR2 are SGHDT and YYEEEE. This CDR3 contains 13 residues. Trimming pared 2 bases from V and 8 bases from J, leaving 11 bases between. The CDR3 is CASSFQGREPQHF. In nucleotides, the CDR3 is TGTGCCAGCAGCTTCCAGGGGAGAGAGCCCCAGCATTTT.

The rearrangement joins TRBV9 to TRBJ2-1; TRBD2 matches at 7 bases. Losses at the gene ends were 4 bases for V and 3 bases for J; bases not matched to a gene: 7. The CDR3 totals 15 residues. Germline V gives CDR1 SGDLS, CDR2 YYNGEE. CDR3 sequence reads: CASSPGVAGYNEQFF. CDR3 nucleotide sequence: TGTGCCAGCAGCCCCGGGGTAGCGGGCTACAATGAGCAGTTCTTC.

The gene calls are TRBV5-1 and TRBJ1-5; 8 bases align to TRBD1. The J segment lost 3 bases and the V segment lost 4 bases, leaving 6 bases of the junction unmatched. Germline CDR1 and CDR2: SGHRS and YFSETQ. This CDR3 spans 15 amino acids. The CDR3 loop reads CASSPGTGPNQPQHF. CDR3 in DNA: TGCGCCAGCAGCCCGGGGACAGGCCCCAATCAGCCCCAGCATTTT.

The chain is built from TRBV5-6 and TRBJ2-5; perhaps TRBD2 as D (7 bases). Per the germline V gene, CDR1 is SGHDT and CDR2 is YYEEEE. The CDR3 is made up of 13 amino acids. V was trimmed by 6 bases and J by 4 bases, leaving 13 bases between them. CDR3 in amino acids: CASITGGGETQYF. The DNA of the CDR3 is TGTGCCAGCATAACGGGGGGCGGAGAGACCCAGTACTTC.

The gene calls are TRBV15 and TRBJ1-2; D might be TRBD1 (6 bases). The length of the CDR3 is 17 residues. Looked up from germline, CDR1 is LNHNV and CDR2 is YYDKDF (reference sequence). Trimming removed 1 base from V and 4 bases from J, with 19 bases in between. CDR3 in amino acids: CATSRGQGGGAIYGYTF. In DNA form, the CDR3 reads TGTGCCACCAGCAGAGGCCAGGGAGGGGGGGCGATCTATGGCTACACCTTC.

J is TRBJ2-3 and V is TRBV5-5; 9 nucleotides line up with TRBD2. Germline V gene sequence: CDR1 SGHKS, CDR2 YYEKEE (reference sequence). The CDR3 has 15 amino acids. V gave up 0 bases and J gave up 1 base; unmatched junction bases: 0. DNA for the CDR3: TGTGCCAGCAGCTTGGCTAGCGGGGGCACAGATACGCAGTATTTT. Translating it yields CASSLASGGTDTQYF. Variable domain in full (rest from reference TRBV5-5 and TRBJ2-3): DAGVTQSPTHLIKTRGQQVTLRCSPISGHKSVSWYQQVLGQGPQFIFQYYEKEERGRGNFPDRFSARQFPNYSSELNVNALLLGDSALYLCASSLASGGTDTQYFGPGTRLTVL.

The chain couples TRBV5-1 to TRBJ2-2; D perhaps matches TRBD2 (6 bases). Germline CDR1 reads SGHRS; CDR2 reads YFSETQ. The length of the CDR3 is 14 residues. Trimming removed 4 bases from V and 7 bases from J, with 14 bases in between. CDR3 amino acids: CASSAGLGGGELFF. CDR3 sequence (DNA): TGCGCCAGCAGCGCGGGCCTCGGGGGCGGGGAGCTGTTTTTT.

In DNA form, the CDR3 reads TGTGCCAGCGGAAAAGCGGGGGGATGCTACGAGCAGTACGTC. This encodes CASGKAGGCYEQYV. The chain employs TRBV27 and TRBJ2-7, with 9 bases that match TRBD2. Per the germline V gene, CDR1 is MNHEY and CDR2 is SMNVEV (reference sequence). This CDR3 contains 14 residues. V gave up 8 bases and J gave up 3 bases; unmatched junction bases: 8.

J is TRBJ2-7 and V is TRBV10-3; a weak D match, TRBD2 (6 bases). The V gene's germline CDR1 is ENHRY and CDR2 SYGVKD. Trimming stripped 6 bases from V and 0 bases from J, with 18 bases between. The CDR3 length is 16 residues. DNA for the CDR3: TGTGCCATCAGGAATACCGGGACTCCTAGCTCCTACGAGCAGTACTTC. Encoded protein: CAIRNTGTPSSYEQYF.

The chain couples TRBV6-4 to TRBJ1-2; 8 positions agree with TRBD1. CDR1 and CDR2 (germline): MRHNA, SNTAGT. V lost 5 bases to trimming and J lost 7 bases; unmatched junction nucleotides: 6. This CDR3 comprises 13 residues. The CDR3 loop reads CASSPGQGGGYTF. The DNA of the CDR3 is TGTGCCAGCAGTCCAGGACAGGGTGGTGGCTACACCTTC.

The V and J genes are TRBV7-9 and TRBJ2-1; no firm D call. The CDR3 runs 14 residues. The germline CDR1 and CDR2 sequences are SEHNR and FQNEAQ (reference sequence). V lost 2 bases and J 8 bases, leaving 13 bases between the germline ends. The CDR3 reads CASSLLSGADEQFF. For the CDR3, the DNA is TGTGCCAGCAGCTTACTATCGGGTGCGGATGAGCAGTTCTTC.

The gene calls are TRBV4-1 and TRBJ1-2, with TRBD1 matching over 7 bases. The CDR3 runs 18 residues. J lost 5 bases, V lost 4 bases, and 19 bases had no gene match. The V gene's germline CDR1 is MGHRA and CDR2 YSYEKL. CDR3 nucleotides: TGCGCCAGCAGCCCACTACAGGGGTCGGACGGAGGGATATATGGCTACACCTTC. It translates to CASSPLQGSDGGIYGYTF.

This clone was seen repeatedly, ten times or more. J is TRBJ2-3 and V is TRBV2; D ambiguous. Per germline, CDR1 SNHLY and CDR2 FYNNEI. The ends were cut back, 6 bases at V and 2 bases at J, with 6 bases in the middle. The CDR3 consists of 12 residues. The CDR3 protein is CASRPLTDTQYF. CDR3 bases: TGTGCCAGCAGACCACTCACAGATACGCAGTATTTT. Combining the CDR3 with reference TRBV2 and TRBJ2-3 gives the whole variable domain EPEVTQTPSHQVTQMGQEVILRCVPISNHLYFYWYRQILGQKVEFLVSFYNNEISEKSEIFDDQFSVERPDGSNFTLKIRSTKLEDSAMYFCASRPLTDTQYFGPGTRLTVL.

This clone has more than one count but fewer than ten. The gene calls are TRBV3-1 (or the pseudogene TRBV3-2) and TRBJ2-5; D gene ambiguous. This CDR3 region has 14 residues. Germline CDR1 and CDR2: LGHDT and YNNKEL (reference sequence). Trimming cost V 0 bases and J 6 bases, with 11 bases left between them. In nucleotides, the CDR3 is TGTGCCAGCAGCCAAGAAGGCGGCAAACAGACCCAGTACTTC. Residues: CASSQEGGKQTQYF.